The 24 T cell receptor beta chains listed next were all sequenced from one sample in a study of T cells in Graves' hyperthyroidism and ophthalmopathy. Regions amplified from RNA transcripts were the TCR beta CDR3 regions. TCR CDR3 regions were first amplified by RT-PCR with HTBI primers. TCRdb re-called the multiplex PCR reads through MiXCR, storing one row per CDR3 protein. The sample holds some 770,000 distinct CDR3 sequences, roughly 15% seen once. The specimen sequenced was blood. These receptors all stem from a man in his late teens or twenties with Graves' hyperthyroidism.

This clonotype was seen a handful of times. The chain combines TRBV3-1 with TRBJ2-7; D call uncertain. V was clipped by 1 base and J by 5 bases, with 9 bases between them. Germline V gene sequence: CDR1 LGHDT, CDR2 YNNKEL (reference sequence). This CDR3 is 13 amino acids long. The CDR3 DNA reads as TGTGCCAGCAGCCAAGGTGTGGGCCACGAGCAGTACTTC. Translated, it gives CASSQGVGHEQYF.

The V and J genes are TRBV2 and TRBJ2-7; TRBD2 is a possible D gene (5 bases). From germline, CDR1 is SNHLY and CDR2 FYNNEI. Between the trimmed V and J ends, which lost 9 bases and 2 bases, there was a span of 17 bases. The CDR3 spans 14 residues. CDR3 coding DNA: TGTGCCAGTAAAAAAGTCGAAGCGGCCTACGAGCAGTACTTC. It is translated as CASKKVEAAYEQYF.

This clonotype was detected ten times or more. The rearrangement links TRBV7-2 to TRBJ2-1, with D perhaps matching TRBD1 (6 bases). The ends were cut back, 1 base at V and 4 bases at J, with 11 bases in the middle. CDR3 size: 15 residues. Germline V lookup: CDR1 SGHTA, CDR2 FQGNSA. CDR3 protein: CASSLVGTHYNEQFF. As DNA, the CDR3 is TGTGCCAGCAGCTTAGTTGGGACACATTACAATGAGCAGTTCTTC.

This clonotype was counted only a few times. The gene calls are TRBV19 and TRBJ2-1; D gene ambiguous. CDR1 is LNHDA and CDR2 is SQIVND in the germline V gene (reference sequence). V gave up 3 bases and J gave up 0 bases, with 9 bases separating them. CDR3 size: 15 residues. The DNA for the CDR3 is TGTGCCAGTAGTATCTCTGCAGGCTCCTACAATGAGCAGTTCTTC. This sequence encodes CASSISAGSYNEQFF.

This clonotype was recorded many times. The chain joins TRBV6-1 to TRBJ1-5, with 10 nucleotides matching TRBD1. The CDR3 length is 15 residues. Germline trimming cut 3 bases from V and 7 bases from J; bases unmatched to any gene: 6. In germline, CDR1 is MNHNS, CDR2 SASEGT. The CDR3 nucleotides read TGTGCCAGCAGTGAGGGTGACAGGGGGCGGCAGCCCCAGCATTTT. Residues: CASSEGDRGRQPQHF.

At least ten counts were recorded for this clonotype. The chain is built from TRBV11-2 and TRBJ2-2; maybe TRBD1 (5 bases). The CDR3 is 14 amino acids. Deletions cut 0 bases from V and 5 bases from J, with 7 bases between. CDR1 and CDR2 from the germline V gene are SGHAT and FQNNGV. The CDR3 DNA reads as TGTGCCAGCAGCTTAGACAGGGTAACCGGGGAGCTGTTTTTT. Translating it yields CASSLDRVTGELFF. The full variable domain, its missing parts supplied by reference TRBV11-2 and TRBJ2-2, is EAGVAQSPRYKIIEKRQSVAFWCNPISGHATLYWYQQILGQGPKLLIQFQNNGVVDDSQLPKDRFSAERLKGVDSTLKIQPAKLEDSAVYLCASSLDRVTGELFFGEGSRLTVL.

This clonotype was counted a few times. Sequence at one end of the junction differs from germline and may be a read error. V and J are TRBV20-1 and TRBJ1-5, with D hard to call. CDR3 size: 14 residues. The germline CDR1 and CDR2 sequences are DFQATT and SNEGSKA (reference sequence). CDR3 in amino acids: CGARKDLSGQPQHF. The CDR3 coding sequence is TGCGGTGCTAGAAAGGATTTATCAGGTCAGCCCCAGCATTTT.

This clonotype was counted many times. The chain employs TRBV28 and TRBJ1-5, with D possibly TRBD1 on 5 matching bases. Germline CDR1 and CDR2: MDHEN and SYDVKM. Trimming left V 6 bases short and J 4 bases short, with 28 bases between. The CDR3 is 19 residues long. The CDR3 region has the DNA TGTGCCAGCAGGATAGCGGGGACGGCCCTGAAGGCTATAAATCAGCCCCAGCATTTT. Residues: CASRIAGTALKAINQPQHF.

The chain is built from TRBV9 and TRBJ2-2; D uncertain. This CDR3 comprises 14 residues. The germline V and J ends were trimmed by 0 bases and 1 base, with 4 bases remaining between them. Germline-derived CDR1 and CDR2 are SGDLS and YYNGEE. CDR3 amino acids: CASSVVGNTGELFF. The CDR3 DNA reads TGTGCCAGCAGCGTAGTGGGGAACACCGGGGAGCTGTTTTTT.

The DNA of the CDR3 is TGTGCCAGCAGCTTAACGCGGGGGGAGGCTTTCTTT. It codes for CASSLTRGEAFF. The chain couples TRBV7-9 to TRBJ1-1; a weak D match, TRBD1 (5 bases). The V and J ends lost 2 bases and 11 bases respectively, with 12 bases between them. The length of the CDR3 is 12 residues. The germline CDR1 and CDR2 sequences are SEHNR and FQNEAQ (reference sequence).

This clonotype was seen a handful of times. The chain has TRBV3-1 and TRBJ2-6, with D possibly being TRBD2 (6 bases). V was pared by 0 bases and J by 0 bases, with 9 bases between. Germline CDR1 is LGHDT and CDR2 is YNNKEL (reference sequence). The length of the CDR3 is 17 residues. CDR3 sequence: CASSQDRGYSGANVLTF. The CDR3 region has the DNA TGTGCCAGCAGCCAAGATCGGGGGTACTCTGGGGCCAACGTCCTGACTTTC.

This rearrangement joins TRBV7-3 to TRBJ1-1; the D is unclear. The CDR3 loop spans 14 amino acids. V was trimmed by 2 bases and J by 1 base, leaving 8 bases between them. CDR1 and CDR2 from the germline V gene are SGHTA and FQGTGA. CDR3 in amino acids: CASSLGSGNTEAFF. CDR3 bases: TGTGCCAGCAGCTTAGGGTCCGGGAACACTGAAGCTTTCTTT.

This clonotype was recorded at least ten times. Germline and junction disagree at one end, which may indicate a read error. The CDR3 region is CASRSYSEQFF. DNA for the CDR3: TGTGCCAGCAGGTCATACAGTGAGCAGTTCTTC. V usage is TRBV28 and J usage is TRBJ2-1, with D uncertain. The CDR3 spans 11 residues. CDR1 and CDR2 (germline): MDHEN, SYDVKM. Combining the CDR3 with reference TRBV28 and TRBJ2-1 gives the whole variable domain DVKVTQSSRYLVKRTGEKVFLECVQDMDHENMFWYRQDPGLGLRLIYFSYDVKMKEKGDIPEGYSVSREKKERFSLILESASTNQTSMYLCASRSYSEQFFGPGTRLTVL.

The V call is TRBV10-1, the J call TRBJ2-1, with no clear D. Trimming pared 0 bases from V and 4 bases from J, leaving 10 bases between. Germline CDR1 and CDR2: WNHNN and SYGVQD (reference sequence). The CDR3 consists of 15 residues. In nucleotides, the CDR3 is TGCGCCAGCAGTGAGTCATCCCCTGCTTACAATGAGCAGTTCTTC. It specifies CASSESSPAYNEQFF.

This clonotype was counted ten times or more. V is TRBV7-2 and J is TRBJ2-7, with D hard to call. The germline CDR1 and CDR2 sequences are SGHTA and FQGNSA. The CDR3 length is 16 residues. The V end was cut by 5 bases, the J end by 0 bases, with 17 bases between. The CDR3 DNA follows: TGTGCCAGCAGCCCCGGTTTGGTAAGGAGCTCCTACGAGCAGTACTTC. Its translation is CASSPGLVRSSYEQYF. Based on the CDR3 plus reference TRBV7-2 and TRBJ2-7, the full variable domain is GAGVSQSPSNKVTEKGKDVELRCDPISGHTALYWYRQSLGQGLEFLIYFQGNSAPDKSGLPSDRFSAERTGGSVSTLTIQRTQQEDSAVYLCASSPGLVRSSYEQYFGPGTRLTVT.

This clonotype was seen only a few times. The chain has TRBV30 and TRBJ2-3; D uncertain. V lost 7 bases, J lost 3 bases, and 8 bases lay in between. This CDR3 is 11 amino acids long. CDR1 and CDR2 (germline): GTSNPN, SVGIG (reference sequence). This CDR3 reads CAFGQTDTQYF. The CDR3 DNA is TGTGCCTTCGGGCAGACAGATACGCAGTATTTT.

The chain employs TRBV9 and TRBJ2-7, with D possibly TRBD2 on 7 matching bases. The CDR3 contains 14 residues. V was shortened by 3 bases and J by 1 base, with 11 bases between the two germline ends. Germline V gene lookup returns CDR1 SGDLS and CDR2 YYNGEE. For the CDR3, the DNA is TGTGCCAGCAGCGAGGGGGGGGATTCCTACGAGCAGTACTTC. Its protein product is CASSEGGDSYEQYF.

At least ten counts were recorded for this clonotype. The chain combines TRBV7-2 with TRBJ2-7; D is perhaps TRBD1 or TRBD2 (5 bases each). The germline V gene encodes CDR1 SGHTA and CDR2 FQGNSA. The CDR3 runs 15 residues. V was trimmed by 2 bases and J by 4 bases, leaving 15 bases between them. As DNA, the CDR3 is TGTGCCAGCAGCTTATCGGGGCTACAAGGGTACGAGCAGTACTTC. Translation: CASSLSGLQGYEQYF.

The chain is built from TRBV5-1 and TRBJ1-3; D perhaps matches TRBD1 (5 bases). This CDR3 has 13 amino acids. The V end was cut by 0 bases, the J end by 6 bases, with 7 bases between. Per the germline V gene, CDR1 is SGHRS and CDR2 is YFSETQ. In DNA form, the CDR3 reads TGCGCCAGCAGCTTGGGACAGCCAAACACCATATATTTT. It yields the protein CASSLGQPNTIYF.

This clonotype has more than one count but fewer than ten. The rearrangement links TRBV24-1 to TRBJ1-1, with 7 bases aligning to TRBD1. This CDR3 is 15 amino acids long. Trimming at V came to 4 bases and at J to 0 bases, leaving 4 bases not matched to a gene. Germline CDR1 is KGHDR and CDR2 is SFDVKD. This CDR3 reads CATSEVRGVNTEAFF. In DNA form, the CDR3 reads TGTGCCACCAGTGAGGTCAGGGGGGTGAACACTGAAGCTTTCTTT.

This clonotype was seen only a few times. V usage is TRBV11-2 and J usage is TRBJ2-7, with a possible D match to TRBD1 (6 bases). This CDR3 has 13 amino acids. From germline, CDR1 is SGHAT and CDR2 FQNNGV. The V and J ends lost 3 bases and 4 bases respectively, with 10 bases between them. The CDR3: CASSLWGRYEQYF. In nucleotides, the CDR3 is TGTGCCAGCAGCTTGTGGGGGCGATACGAGCAGTACTTC.

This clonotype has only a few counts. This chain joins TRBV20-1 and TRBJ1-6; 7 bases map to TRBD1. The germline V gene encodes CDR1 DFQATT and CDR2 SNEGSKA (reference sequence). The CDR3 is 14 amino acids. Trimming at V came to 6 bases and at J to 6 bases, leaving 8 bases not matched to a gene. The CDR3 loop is CSASRQGINSPLHF. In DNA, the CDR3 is TGCAGTGCGAGCCGACAGGGTATTAATTCACCCCTCCACTTT.

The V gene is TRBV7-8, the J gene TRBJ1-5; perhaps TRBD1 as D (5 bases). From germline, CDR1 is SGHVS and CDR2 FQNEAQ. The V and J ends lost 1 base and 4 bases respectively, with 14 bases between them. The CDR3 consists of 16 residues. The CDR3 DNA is TGTGCCAGCAGCTTAGTTGGCAGGGCGGTTAATCAGCCCCAGCATTTT. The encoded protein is CASSLVGRAVNQPQHF.

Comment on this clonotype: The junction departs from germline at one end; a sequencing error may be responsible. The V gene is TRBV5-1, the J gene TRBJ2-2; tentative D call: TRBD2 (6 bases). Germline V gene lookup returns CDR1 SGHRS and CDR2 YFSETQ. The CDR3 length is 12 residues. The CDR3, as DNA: TGTGTCGGGAGACGACCCACCGGGGAGCTGTTTTTT. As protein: CVGRRPTGELFF.